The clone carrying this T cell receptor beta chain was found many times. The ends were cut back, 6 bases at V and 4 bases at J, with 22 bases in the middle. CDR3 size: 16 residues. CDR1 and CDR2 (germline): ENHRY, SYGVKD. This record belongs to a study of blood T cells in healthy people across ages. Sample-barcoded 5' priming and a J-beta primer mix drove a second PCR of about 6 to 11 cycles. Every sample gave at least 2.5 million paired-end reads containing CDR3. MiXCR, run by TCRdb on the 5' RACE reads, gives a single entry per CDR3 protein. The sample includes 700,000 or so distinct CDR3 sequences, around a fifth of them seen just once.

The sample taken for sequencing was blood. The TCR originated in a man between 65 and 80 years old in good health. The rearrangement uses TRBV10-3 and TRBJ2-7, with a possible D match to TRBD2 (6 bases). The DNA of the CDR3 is TGTGCCATCAGATCCGACTCGGGACGGGAGACGTACGAGCAGTACTTC. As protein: CAIRSDSGRETYEQYF.